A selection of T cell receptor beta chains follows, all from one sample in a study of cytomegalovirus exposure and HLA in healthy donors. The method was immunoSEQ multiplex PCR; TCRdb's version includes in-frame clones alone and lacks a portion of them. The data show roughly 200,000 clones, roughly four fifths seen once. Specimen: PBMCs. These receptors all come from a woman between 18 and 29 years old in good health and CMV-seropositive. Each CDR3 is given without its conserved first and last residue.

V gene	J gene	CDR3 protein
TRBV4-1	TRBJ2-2	ASSPWTGRGGELF
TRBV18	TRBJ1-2	ASSPPGAGYT
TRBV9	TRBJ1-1	ASSVGGSMNTEAF
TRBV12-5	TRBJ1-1	ASGLVGGTGAMNTEAF
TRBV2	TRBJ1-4	ASSAPPDRGLINEKLF
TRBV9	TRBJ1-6	ASSVGVGADSPLH
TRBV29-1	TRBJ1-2	SVELDNYGYT
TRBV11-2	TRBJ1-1	ASSTPGGASEAF
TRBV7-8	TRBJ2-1	ASSRGRTSGYNEQF
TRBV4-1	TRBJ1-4	ASSQDQGAYEKLF
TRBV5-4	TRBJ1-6	ASSLGVFSYNSPLH
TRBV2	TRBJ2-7	ASSRLSGPSYEQY
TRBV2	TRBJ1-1	ASSTGQGAGAEAF
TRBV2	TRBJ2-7	ATRDSPSHEQY